This TCR beta chain emerged from a study of blood T cell repertoires in COVID-19 (dated by TCRdb to the early 2020s). With regard to the full study: Samples from collaborators originated in the United States, Italy and Spain and spanned both the acute and convalescent phases of COVID-19. The prospective study material was composed of cDNA or gDNA derived from T cells, B-cell-depleted T cells, or PBMCs. The dataset comprised deeply sampled blood TCRbeta repertoires from subjects exposed to, actively infected with, or recovered from COVID-19. The repertoires were released in a freely available public database intended as a resource for research on the immune response to SARS-CoV-2. The samples were drawn from two sources: the first 160 participants of the ongoing ImmuneRACE study, and fewer than 1,500 subjects contributed by 6 global collaborators. Nearly every sample came with metadata listing a de-identified subject ID, COVID-19 status, age in years and sex. Where HLA class I and class II types were available, the types were taken from metadata supplied by the sample provider, not from assay-based typing. Study-wide findings and limitations: Clinical and demographic metadata were provided uncurated, with the amount varying by source and participant.

TCRbeta CDR3 regions were amplified from genomic DNA using the immunoSEQ Assay, a bias-controlled multiplex PCR. The published analysis was carried out like this. The number of nucleated cells in each sample was estimated from the amplification of reference gene primers within the assay. To quantify the absolute abundance of each unique TCRbeta CDR3 rearrangement, sequence reads were collapsed and filtered. For each sample, productive Simpson clonality was calculated as the square root of Simpson's diversity index over productive rearrangements. In TCRdb, the immuneACCESS table is reduced to in-frame sequences with V and J assigned. These tables do not hold every clone; where another copy was compared, an unresolved V gene accounts for under half, and the others remain unexplained. V and J calls and clone size come straight from that table; D and trimming were deduced from the DNA. The sample contains approximately 250,000 clones, around four fifths of them found a single time. The ten largest clones represent around 6.5% of the sample.

Reading from cysteine to phenylalanine, the CDR3 counts 14 amino acids. This entry keeps only the CDR3 DNA: 42 bases, framed from base 1. Trimming removed 4 bases from V and 1 base from J; the gene matches leave 3 bases unexplained. CDR1 and CDR2, per the germline V gene, are SGHRS and YFSETQ. Turning to this clone: Its antigen is still unknown. It has no much larger one-base neighbor in the sample; base qualities were not kept.

Whole blood was collected in K2EDTA tubes by collaborating institutions according to the institutions' own protocols. For TCRbeta analysis, collaborators shipped samples in one of three forms: frozen whole blood, isolated PBMCs, or DNA extracted from either of those sample types. The sample taken for sequencing was peripheral blood. The origin of this receptor is a woman in her fifties or sixties with active or convalescent COVID-19. The chain is assembled from TRBV5-1 and TRBJ2-3, and TRBD2 aligns with 7 junction nucleotides. The CDR3 has the sequence CASSVTSGTDTQYF. The DNA is TGCGCCAGCAGCGTCACTAGCGGCACAGATACGCAGTATTTT.